The 24 T cell receptor beta chains in this list originate from one sample, sequenced in a study of T cell responses to AZD1222 COVID-19 vaccine. Repertoires were generated with immunoSEQ multiplex PCR, while TCRdb's copy carries only in-frame clones and drops some. The data show 100,000 to 150,000 clones, about 90% seen once. The input for sequencing was peripheral blood, taken on day 0 of AZD1222 vaccination. The receptor source for this set is an adult in good health.

The V gene is TRBV7-6, the J gene TRBJ1-1; D unresolved. CDR3 length equals 11 residues. Per germline, CDR1 SGHVS and CDR2 FNYEAQ. Deletions cut 5 bases from V and 0 bases from J, with 1 base between. As DNA, the CDR3 is TGTGCCAGCAGCCTGAACACTGAAGCTTTCTTT. The encoded protein is CASSLNTEAFF.

The V and J genes are TRBV6-2 or TRBV6-3 and TRBJ2-7, with 8 bases lining up with TRBD1. This CDR3 has 18 residues. V lost 0 bases and J lost 4; bases outside the gene matches: 14. Germline loops: CDR1 MNHEY, CDR2 SVGEGT. The CDR3 nucleotides read TGTGCCAGCAGTTACTCATTGCCTACCGGGACAGGTAAATACGAGCAGTACTTC. Translation: CASSYSLPTGTGKYEQYF.

The gene calls are TRBV2 and TRBJ1-1; tentative D call: TRBD1 (5 bases). Germline V lookup: CDR1 SNHLY, CDR2 FYNNEI. V lost 8 bases and J 4 bases, leaving 8 bases between the germline ends. The length of the CDR3 is 11 residues. The CDR3 loop is CASAGGTEAFF. CDR3 nucleotide sequence: TGTGCCAGCGCCGGGGGCACTGAAGCTTTCTTT.

J is TRBJ1-6 and V is TRBV10-3; D may be TRBD1 (5 bases). Trimming took 0 bases from V and 3 from J, leaving 12 bases between them. Germline CDR1 and CDR2: ENHRY and SYGVKD. This CDR3 contains 17 residues. CDR3 nucleotide sequence: TGTGCCATCAGTGAGTCGGGGGAAACGGGCTATAATTCACCCCTCCACTTT. As protein: CAISESGETGYNSPLHF.

The chain has TRBV19 and TRBJ2-7, with 7 bases lining up with TRBD1. CDR1 and CDR2 (germline): LNHDA, SQIVND (reference sequence). Germline trimming cut 4 bases from V and 1 base from J; bases unmatched to any gene: 4. This CDR3 contains 14 residues. The CDR3 protein is CASSTRTGSYEQYF. In nucleotides, the CDR3 is TGTGCCAGTAGTACGCGGACAGGTTCCTACGAGCAGTACTTC.

The chain carries TRBV18 and TRBJ2-3; 11 positions agree with TRBD2. Germline CDR1 and CDR2: KGHSH and LQKENI. The CDR3 is made up of 18 amino acids. V was clipped by 2 bases and J by 3 bases; unmatched bases: 10. The CDR3, as DNA: TGTGCCAGCTCACCAACTCCGGGACTAGCGGTGGAAACAGATACGCAGTATTTT. It is translated as CASSPTPGLAVETDTQYF.

The chain has TRBV19 and TRBJ2-3; 7 bases are a match to TRBD2. V shed 1 base and J 7 bases; nucleotides not matched to a gene: 8. The CDR3 covers 15 residues. Germline CDR1 and CDR2: LNHDA and SQIVND (reference sequence). In DNA, the CDR3 is TGTGCCAGTAGTATAGCTGGGAGGGAGGGGTATACGCAGTATTTT. Translation gives CASSIAGREGYTQYF.

The chain has TRBV5-1 and TRBJ1-1, with a weak D call TRBD1 (5 bases). CDR1 is SGHRS, CDR2 YFSETQ, per germline. V was pared by 0 bases and J by 6 bases, with 15 bases between. This CDR3 region has 15 residues. The CDR3 DNA follows: TGCGCCAGCAGCTTGGGGGTTGTGGGGCAAGCTGAAGCTTTCTTT. This sequence encodes CASSLGVVGQAEAFF.

This clone has a handful of counts. This sequence joins TRBV12-3 or TRBV12-4 and TRBJ1-2; no firm D call. This CDR3 comprises 12 residues. Trimming removed 8 bases at V and 4 bases at J, with 11 bases between. This CDR3 reads CASGGHGYGYTF. CDR3 sequence (DNA): TGTGCCAGCGGTGGGCACGGCTATGGCTACACCTTC.

DNA of the CDR3: TGCAGCGTCGGACTAGCGTACGACAATGAGCAGTTCTTC. Amino acids: CSVGLAYDNEQFF. The V and J genes are TRBV29-1 and TRBJ2-1, with 9 nucleotides matching TRBD2. J lost 5 bases, V lost 6 bases, and 5 bases had no gene match. Germline-derived CDR1 and CDR2 are SQVTM and ANQGSEA. The CDR3 has 13 amino acids.

This clone was seen a handful of times. The chain carries TRBV5-6 and TRBJ1-4, with D possibly matching TRBD1 (5 bases). The V end was cut by 4 bases, the J end by 7 bases, with 14 bases between. This CDR3 contains 14 residues. Germline lookup yields CDR1 SGHDT and CDR2 YYEEEE. The CDR3 nucleotides read TGTGCCAGCAGCCCAACAGGAGGGGTTGAAAAACTGTTTTTT. It specifies CASSPTGGVEKLFF.

The CDR3 region has the DNA TGTGCCAGCAGCCGACAGAACTACGAGCAGTACTTC. Its translation is CASSRQNYEQYF. The chain recombines TRBV11-2 with TRBJ2-7; tentative D call: TRBD1 (5 bases). V lost 5 bases and J lost 3, with 8 bases in between. Germline-derived CDR1 and CDR2 are SGHAT and FQNNGV. CDR3 length: 12 residues.

The genes are TRBV25-1 and TRBJ2-2; either TRBD1 or TRBD2 may fit D (6 bases each). The CDR3 is 15 amino acids. V lost 7 bases and J lost 5, with 17 bases in between. The germline gives CDR1 MGHDK, CDR2 SYGVNS. The CDR3: CASIEGGGPTGELFF. The CDR3 DNA reads TGTGCCAGCATCGAAGGTGGGGGGCCGACCGGGGAGCTGTTTTTT.

The rearrangement links TRBV30 to TRBJ2-7; TRBD1 aligns across 10 bases. This CDR3 spans 15 amino acids. V lost 8 bases and J lost 4; bases outside the gene matches: 14. Per germline, CDR1 GTSNPN and CDR2 SVGIG (reference sequence). The CDR3 spells CARVVWDRGEYEQYF. As DNA, the CDR3 is TGTGCCCGTGTTGTGTGGGACAGGGGTGAGTACGAGCAGTACTTC.

CDR3 nucleotide sequence: TGTGCCAGCTCACCACCAACTGGAAACACCATATATTTT. Translating it yields CASSPPTGNTIYF. The chain carries TRBV18 and TRBJ1-3; no definite D call. Trimming took off 0 bases at V and 2 bases at J, with 2 bases between the two ends. This CDR3 has 13 residues. The germline V gene has CDR1 KGHSH and CDR2 LQKENI.

The rearrangement uses TRBV7-3 and TRBJ1-5; maybe TRBD1 (6 bases). The length of the CDR3 is 15 residues. The germline gives CDR1 SGHTA, CDR2 FQGTGA. Trimming took 5 bases from V and 5 from J, leaving 16 bases between them. CDR3 DNA: TGTGCCAGCAGCCCAACTACAGGGATCGATCAGCCCCAGCATTTT. This encodes CASSPTTGIDQPQHF.

This rearrangement joins TRBV5-1 to TRBJ2-4; D remains unclear. The CDR3 is 15 residues long. The germline gives CDR1 SGHRS, CDR2 YFSETQ. Trimming removed 0 bases from V and 6 bases from J, with 13 bases in between. This CDR3 is CASSLDSPVANIQYF. CDR3 sequence (DNA): TGCGCCAGCAGCTTGGACTCCCCGGTTGCAAACATTCAGTACTTC.

This rearrangement joins TRBV7-8 to TRBJ1-1; no reliable D call. The CDR3 has 12 amino acids. V was cut by 5 bases and J by 7 bases, with 11 bases left in between. Per the germline V gene, CDR1 is SGHVS and CDR2 is FQNEAQ. The CDR3 coding sequence is TGTGCCAGCAGCCTAACCGGGCTTGAAGCTTTCTTT. Encoded protein: CASSLTGLEAFF.

The chain uses TRBV30 and TRBJ1-3; a weak D match, TRBD1 (6 bases). Germline V gene data show CDR1 as GTSNPN and CDR2 as SVGIG (reference sequence). V gave up 0 bases and J gave up 1 base, with 10 bases separating them. CDR3 size: 15 residues. CDR3 nucleotide sequence: TGTGCCTGGAGTGTACAGGGTATATCTGGAAACACCATATATTTT. This translates into CAWSVQGISGNTIYF.

This clone was seen a few times. The rearrangement joins TRBV20-1 to TRBJ2-7; the D is unclear. The CDR3 extends over 11 amino acids. Germline V gene lookup returns CDR1 DFQATT and CDR2 SNEGSKA (reference sequence). V lost 6 bases and J lost 3, with 9 bases in between. CDR3 DNA: TGCAGTGCGAGGACGAGCTACGAGCAGTACTTC. This sequence encodes CSARTSYEQYF.

The rearrangement joins TRBV18 to TRBJ1-1; TRBD1 might be the D (5 bases). The CDR3 consists of 15 residues. Between the trimmed V and J ends, which lost 3 bases and 2 bases, there was a span of 13 bases. The germline gives CDR1 KGHSH, CDR2 LQKENI. Here the CDR3 DNA reads TGTGCCAGCTCACCCTGGGACCGACATAACACTGAAGCTTTCTTT. Amino acids: CASSPWDRHNTEAFF.

V gene TRBV6-5 combines with J gene TRBJ1-5; TRBD1 might be the D (5 bases). CDR3 length: 16 amino acids. Germline loops: CDR1 MNHEY, CDR2 SVGAGI. The V and J ends lost 0 bases and 7 bases respectively, with 16 bases between them. Here the CDR3 DNA reads TGTGCCAGCAGTTACTCCTATACCTTACGGGGGCAGCCCCAGCATTTT. Translated, it gives CASSYSYTLRGQPQHF.

The chain recombines TRBV19 with TRBJ2-3; 9 nucleotides align to TRBD2. Germline CDR1 LNHDA, CDR2 SQIVND (reference sequence). V lost 5 bases and J lost 0; bases outside the gene matches: 3. This CDR3 contains 15 residues. As DNA, the CDR3 is TGTGCCAGTAGTTTAGCGGGAGCTAGCACAGATACGCAGTATTTT. Translated, it gives CASSLAGASTDTQYF.

The chain joins TRBV6-1 to TRBJ1-2; weak D call: TRBD1 (6 bases). V was cut by 1 base and J by 1 base, with 13 bases left in between. Germline V gene lookup returns CDR1 MNHNS and CDR2 SASEGT. The CDR3 consists of 16 residues. The CDR3 region is CASSEEGVGFNYGYTF. CDR3 sequence (DNA): TGTGCCAGCAGTGAAGAGGGGGTGGGCTTTAACTATGGCTACACCTTC.